The clone carrying this T cell receptor beta chain has at least ten counts. Antigen: not known. This specimen belongs to a study of T cell repertoires in cytomegalovirus infection. Study findings and constraints: Within the response measured ex vivo, HLA-C-restricted CMV-specific TCR beta clonotypes were dominant.

Using its own MiXCR run on the reads, TCRdb lists one record per CDR3 protein. The repertoire consists of roughly 100,000 distinct CDR3 sequences, with approximately 16% occurring once and the leading ten covering approximately 8%. V was pared by 0 bases and J by 7 bases, with 6 bases of the junction left unmatched. This CDR3 contains 14 residues. This clonotype was obtained from a human donor in good health (CMV status not recorded). Some clones in this sample may be carry-over from other donors' samples. Sequenced sample: PBMCs. The chain joins TRBV23-1 to TRBJ2-7, with 7 bases matching TRBD2. TRBV23-1 is classed as an ORF, of uncertain function. The CDR3 DNA sequence: TGCGCCAGCAGTCAATCAGCGGGGCAGGGTGAGCAGTACTTC. Its protein is CASSQSAGQGEQYF.